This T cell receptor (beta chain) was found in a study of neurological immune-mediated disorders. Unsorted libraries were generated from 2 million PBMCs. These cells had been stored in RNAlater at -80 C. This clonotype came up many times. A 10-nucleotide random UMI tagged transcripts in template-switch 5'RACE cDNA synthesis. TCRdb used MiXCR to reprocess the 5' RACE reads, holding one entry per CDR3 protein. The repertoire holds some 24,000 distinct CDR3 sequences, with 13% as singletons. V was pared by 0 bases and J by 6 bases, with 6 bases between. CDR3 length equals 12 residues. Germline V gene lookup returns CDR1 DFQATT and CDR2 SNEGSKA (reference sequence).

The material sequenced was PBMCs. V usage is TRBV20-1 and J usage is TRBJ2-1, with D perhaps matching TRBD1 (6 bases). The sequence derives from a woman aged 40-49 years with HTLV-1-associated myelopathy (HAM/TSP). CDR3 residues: CSAREGANEQFF. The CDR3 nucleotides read TGCAGTGCTAGAGAGGGGGCCAATGAGCAGTTCTTC.